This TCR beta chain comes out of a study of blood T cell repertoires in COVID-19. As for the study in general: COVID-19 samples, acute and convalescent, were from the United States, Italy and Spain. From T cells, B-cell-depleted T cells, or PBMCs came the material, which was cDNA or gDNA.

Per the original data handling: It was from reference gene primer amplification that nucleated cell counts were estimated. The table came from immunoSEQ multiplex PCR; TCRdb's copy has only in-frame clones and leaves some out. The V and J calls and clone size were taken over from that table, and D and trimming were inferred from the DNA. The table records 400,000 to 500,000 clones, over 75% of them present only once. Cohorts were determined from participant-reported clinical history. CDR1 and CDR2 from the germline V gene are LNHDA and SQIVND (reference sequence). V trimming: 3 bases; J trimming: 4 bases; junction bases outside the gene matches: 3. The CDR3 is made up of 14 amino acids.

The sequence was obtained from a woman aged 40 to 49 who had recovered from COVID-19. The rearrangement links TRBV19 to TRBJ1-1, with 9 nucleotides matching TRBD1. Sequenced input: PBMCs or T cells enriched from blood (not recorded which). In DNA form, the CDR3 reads TGTGCCAGTAGTATGGGGGACAGGGTCACTGAAGCTTTCTTT. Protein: CASSMGDRVTEAFF.